This T cell receptor beta chain was observed in a study of T cells in Graves' hyperthyroidism and ophthalmopathy. Points from the study as a whole: Through a model of 13 V-J features, ophthalmopathy was separated from stable hyperthyroidism. In the blood, most expanded thyroid clonotypes above 0.001 appeared as well.

The investigators amplified TCR beta CDR3 regions from RNA transcripts. TCR CDR3 regions were first amplified by RT-PCR with HTBI primers. TCRdb called the multiplex PCR reads again in MiXCR, with one record for every CDR3 protein. Of around 580,000 distinct CDR3 sequences listed, around 46% are singletons. Comment on this clonotype: Its antigen is currently unknown.

Stable Graves' hyperthyroidism denoted no ophthalmopathy progression over 18 months. Diagnosis rested on symptoms, serum thyroxine and TRAb, thyroid ultrasound, and orbital computed tomography. The CDR3 consists of 12 residues. Per germline, CDR1 ENHRY and CDR2 SYGVKD. The V end lost 4 bases, the J end lost 8 bases, and 11 bases lay between the germline ends. The specimen was peripheral blood or thyroid tissue (not recorded which). This rearrangement joins TRBV10-3 to TRBJ1-2; D remains ambiguous. The clonotype was recovered from a woman between 18 and 29 years old with Graves' hyperthyroidism. CDR3 protein: CAISASGEGYTF. Written as DNA, the CDR3 is TGTGCCATCAGTGCGTCCGGCGAGGGCTACACCTTC.